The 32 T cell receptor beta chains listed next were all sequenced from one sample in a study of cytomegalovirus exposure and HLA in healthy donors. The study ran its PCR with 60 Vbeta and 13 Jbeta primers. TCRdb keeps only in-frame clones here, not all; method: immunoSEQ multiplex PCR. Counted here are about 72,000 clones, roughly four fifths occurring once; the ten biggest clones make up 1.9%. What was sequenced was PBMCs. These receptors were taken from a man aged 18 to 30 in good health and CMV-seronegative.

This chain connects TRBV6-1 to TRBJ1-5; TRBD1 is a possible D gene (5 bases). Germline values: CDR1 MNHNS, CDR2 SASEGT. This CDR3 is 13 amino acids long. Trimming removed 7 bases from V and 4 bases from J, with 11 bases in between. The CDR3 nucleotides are TGTGCCAGCAAATTGACAGCGAATCAGCCCCAGCATTTT. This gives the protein CASKLTANQPQHF.

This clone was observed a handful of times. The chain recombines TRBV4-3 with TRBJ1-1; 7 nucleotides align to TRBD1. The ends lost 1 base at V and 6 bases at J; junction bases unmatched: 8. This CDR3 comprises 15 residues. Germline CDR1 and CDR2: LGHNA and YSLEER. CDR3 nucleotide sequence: TGCGCCAGCAGCCAAGGGACAGGAGGGTTGCCTGAAGCTTTCTTT. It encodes CASSQGTGGLPEAFF.

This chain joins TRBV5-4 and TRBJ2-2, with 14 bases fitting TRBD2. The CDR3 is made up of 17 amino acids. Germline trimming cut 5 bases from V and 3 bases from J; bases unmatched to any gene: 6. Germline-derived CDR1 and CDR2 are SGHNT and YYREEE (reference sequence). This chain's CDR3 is CASRRLAGGPDTGELFF. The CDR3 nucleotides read TGTGCCAGCAGAAGACTAGCGGGAGGGCCGGACACCGGGGAGCTGTTTTTT.

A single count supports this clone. The CDR3 protein is CASSHEGQPSYEQYF. The CDR3 bases are TGCGCCAGCAGCCATGAGGGACAGCCCTCCTACGAGCAGTACTTC. V is TRBV4-1 and J is TRBJ2-7; 7 nucleotides align to TRBD1. V shed 3 bases, J shed 0 bases, and the junction held 5 bases outside the gene matches. CDR1 MGHRA and CDR2 YSYEKL come from the germline V gene. The CDR3 loop spans 15 amino acids.

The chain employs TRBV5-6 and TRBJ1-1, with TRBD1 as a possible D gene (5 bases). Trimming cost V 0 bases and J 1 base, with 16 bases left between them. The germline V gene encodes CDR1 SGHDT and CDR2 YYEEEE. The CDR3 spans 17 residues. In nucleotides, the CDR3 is TGTGCCAGCAGCTTGGCCAATCGGCGGGGGTCGAACACTGAAGCTTTCTTT. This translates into CASSLANRRGSNTEAFF.

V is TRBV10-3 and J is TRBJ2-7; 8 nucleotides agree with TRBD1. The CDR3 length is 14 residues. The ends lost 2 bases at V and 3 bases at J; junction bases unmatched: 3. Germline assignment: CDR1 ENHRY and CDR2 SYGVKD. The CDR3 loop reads CAISEGRGLYEQYF. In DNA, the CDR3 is TGTGCCATCAGTGAGGGCAGGGGGCTCTACGAGCAGTACTTC.

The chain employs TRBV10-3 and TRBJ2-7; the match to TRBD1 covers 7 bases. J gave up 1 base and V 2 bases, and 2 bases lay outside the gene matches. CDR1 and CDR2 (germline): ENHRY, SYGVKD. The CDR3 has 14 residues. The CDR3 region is CAISEGQVSYEQYF. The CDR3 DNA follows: TGTGCCATCAGTGAGGGACAGGTATCCTACGAGCAGTACTTC.

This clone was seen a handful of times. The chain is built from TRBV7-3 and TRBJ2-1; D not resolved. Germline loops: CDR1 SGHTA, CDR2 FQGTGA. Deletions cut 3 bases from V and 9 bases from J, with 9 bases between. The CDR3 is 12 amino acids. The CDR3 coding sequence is TGTGCCAGCAGCTTGCGAGATAGTGAGCAGTTCTTC. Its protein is CASSLRDSEQFF.

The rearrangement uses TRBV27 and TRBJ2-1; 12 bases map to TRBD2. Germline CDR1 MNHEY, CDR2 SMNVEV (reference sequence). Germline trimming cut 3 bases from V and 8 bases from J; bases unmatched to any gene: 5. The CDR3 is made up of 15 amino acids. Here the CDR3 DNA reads TGTGCCAGCAGTTTCCTAGCGGGAGGGCCGTATGAGCAGTTCTTC. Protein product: CASSFLAGGPYEQFF.

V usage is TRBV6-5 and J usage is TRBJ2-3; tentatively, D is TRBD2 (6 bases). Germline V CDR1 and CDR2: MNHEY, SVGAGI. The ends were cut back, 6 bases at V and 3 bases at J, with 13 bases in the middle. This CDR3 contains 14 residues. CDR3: CASRRPGLTDTQYF. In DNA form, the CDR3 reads TGTGCCAGCAGGCGTCCGGGACTTACAGATACGCAGTATTTT.

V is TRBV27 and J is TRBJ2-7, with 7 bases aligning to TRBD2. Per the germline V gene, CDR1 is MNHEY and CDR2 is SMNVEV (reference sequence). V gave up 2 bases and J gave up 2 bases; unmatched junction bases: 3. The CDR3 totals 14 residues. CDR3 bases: TGTGCCAGCAGTTTACGGGGGGTTCCCTACGAGCAGTACTTC. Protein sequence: CASSLRGVPYEQYF.

The CDR3 sequence is CASSLALRGTYEKLFF. CDR3 sequence (DNA): TGCGCCAGCAGCTTGGCCCTCAGGGGGACTTATGAAAAACTGTTTTTT. The rearrangement joins TRBV5-1 to TRBJ1-4; 7 bases agree with TRBD1. The CDR3 contains 16 residues. From germline, CDR1 is SGHRS and CDR2 YFSETQ. V lost 0 bases, J lost 6 bases, and 8 bases stayed unmatched.

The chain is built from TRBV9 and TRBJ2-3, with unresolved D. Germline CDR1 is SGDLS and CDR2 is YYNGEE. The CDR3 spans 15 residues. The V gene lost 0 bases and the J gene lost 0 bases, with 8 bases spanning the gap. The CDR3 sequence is CASSVAGHSTDTQYF. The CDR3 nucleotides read TGTGCCAGCAGCGTAGCGGGTCATAGCACAGATACGCAGTATTTT. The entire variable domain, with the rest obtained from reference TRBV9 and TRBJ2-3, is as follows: DSGVTQTPKHLITATGQRVTLRCSPRSGDLSVYWYQQSLDQGLQFLIQYYNGEERAKGNILERFSAQQFPDLHSELNLSSLELGDSALYFCASSVAGHSTDTQYFGPGTRLTVL.

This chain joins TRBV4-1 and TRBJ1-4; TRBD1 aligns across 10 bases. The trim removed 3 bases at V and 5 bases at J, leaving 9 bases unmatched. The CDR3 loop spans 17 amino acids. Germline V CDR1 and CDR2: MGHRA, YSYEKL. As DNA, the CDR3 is TGCGCCAGCAGCCAGGACAGGGGGTTAAAAGAAAATGAAAAACTGTTTTTT. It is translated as CASSQDRGLKENEKLFF.

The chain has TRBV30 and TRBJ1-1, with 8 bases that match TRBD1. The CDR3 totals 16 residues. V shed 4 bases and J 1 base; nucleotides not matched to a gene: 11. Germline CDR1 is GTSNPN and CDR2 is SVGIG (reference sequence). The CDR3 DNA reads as TGTGCCTGGAATACCCGAAGGGACAGGAAGAACACTGAAGCTTTCTTT. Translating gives CAWNTRRDRKNTEAFF.

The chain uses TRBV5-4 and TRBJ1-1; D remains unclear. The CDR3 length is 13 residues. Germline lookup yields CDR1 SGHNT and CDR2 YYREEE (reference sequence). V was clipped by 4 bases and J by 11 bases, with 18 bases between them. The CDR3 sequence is CASSLGLERLAFF. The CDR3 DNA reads TGTGCCAGCAGCCTTGGACTCGAACGTCTTGCTTTCTTT.

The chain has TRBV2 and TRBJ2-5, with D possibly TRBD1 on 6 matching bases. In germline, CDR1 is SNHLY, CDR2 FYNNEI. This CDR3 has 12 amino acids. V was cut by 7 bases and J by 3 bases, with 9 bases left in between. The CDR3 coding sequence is TGTGCCAGCACCCGGACAGAAGAGACCCAGTACTTC. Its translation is CASTRTEETQYF.

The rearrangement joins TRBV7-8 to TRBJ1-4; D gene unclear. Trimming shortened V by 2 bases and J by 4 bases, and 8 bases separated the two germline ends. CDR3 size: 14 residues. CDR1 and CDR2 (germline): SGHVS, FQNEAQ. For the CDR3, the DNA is TGTGCCAGCAGCTTAAACGGTATTAATGAAAAACTGTTTTTT. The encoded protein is CASSLNGINEKLFF.

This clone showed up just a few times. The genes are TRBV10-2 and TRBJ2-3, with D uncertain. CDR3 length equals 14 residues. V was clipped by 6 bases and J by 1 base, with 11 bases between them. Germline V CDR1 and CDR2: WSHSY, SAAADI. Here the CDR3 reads CASRTTAGTDTQYF. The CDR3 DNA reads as TGCGCCAGCAGAACCACTGCGGGCACAGATACGCAGTATTTT.

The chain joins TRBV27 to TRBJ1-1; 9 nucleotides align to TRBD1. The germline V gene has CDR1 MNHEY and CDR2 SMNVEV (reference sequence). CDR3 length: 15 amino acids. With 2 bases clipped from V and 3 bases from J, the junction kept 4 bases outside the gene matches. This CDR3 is CASSLVGQGYTEAFF. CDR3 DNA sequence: TGTGCCAGCAGTTTAGTCGGACAGGGGTACACTGAAGCTTTCTTT.

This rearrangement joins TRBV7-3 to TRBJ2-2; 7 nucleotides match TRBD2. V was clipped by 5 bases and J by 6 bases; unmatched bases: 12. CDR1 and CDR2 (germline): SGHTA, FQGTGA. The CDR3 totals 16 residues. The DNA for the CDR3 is TGTGCCAGCAGCGAAACCTTTCGTCGGGGGGCCGGGGAGCTGTTTTTT. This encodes CASSETFRRGAGELFF.

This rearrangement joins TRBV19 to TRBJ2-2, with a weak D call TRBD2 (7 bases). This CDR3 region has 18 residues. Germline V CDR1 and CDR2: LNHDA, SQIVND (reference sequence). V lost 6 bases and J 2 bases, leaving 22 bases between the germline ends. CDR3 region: CASSMIYGGRSNTGELFF. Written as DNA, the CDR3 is TGTGCCAGTAGCATGATATACGGGGGGCGAAGCAACACCGGGGAGCTGTTTTTT.

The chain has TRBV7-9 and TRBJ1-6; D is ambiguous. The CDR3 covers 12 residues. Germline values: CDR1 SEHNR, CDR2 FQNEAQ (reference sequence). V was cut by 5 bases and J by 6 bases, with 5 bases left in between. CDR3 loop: CASSLVNSPLHF. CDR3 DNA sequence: TGTGCCAGCAGCCTCGTTAATTCACCCCTCCACTTT. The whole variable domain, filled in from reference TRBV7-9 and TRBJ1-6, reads DTGVSQNPRHKITKRGQNVTFRCDPISEHNRLYWYRQTLGQGPEFLTYFQNEAQLEKSRLLSDRFSAERPKGSFSTLEIQRTEQGDSAMYLCASSLVNSPLHFGNGTRLTVT.

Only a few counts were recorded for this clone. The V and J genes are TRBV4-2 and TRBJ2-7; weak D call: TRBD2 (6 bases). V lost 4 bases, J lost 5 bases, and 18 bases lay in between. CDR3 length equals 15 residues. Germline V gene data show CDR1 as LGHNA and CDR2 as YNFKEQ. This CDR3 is CASSLARLVENEQYF. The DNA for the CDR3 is TGTGCCAGCAGCCTTGCCCGACTAGTCGAAAACGAGCAGTACTTC.

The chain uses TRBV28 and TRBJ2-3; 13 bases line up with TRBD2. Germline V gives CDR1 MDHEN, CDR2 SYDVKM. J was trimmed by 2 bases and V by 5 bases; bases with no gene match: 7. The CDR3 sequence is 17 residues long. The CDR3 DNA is TGTGCCAGCAGTCCCCACGGACTAGCGGGGGACACAGATACGCAGTATTTT. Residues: CASSPHGLAGDTDTQYF.

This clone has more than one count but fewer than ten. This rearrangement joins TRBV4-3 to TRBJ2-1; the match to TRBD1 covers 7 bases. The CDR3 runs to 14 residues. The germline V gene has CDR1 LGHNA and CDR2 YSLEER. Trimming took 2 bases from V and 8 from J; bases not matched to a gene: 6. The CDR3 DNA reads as TGCGCCAGCAGCCAAATAGGGGGCGCGTATGAGCAGTTCTTC. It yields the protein CASSQIGGAYEQFF.

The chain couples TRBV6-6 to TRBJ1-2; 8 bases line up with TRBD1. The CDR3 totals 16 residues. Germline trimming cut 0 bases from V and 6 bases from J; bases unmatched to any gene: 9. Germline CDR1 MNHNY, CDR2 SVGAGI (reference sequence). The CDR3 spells CASSYSRVGQVNGYTF. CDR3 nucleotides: TGTGCCAGCAGTTACTCTAGGGTGGGACAGGTTAATGGCTACACCTTC.

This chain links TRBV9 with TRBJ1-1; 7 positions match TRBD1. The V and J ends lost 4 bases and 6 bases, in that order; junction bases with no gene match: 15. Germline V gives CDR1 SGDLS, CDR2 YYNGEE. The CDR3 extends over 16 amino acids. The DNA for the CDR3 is TGTGCCAGCAGCTCAGGGGGATCTCACCTTGGGGCTGAAGCTTTCTTT. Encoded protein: CASSSGGSHLGAEAFF.

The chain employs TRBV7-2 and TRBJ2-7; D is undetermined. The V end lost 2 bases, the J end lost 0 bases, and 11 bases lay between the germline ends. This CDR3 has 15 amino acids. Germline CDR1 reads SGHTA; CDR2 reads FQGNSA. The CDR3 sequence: CASSLQFAASYEQYF. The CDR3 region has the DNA TGTGCCAGCAGCTTACAGTTCGCTGCCTCCTACGAGCAGTACTTC.

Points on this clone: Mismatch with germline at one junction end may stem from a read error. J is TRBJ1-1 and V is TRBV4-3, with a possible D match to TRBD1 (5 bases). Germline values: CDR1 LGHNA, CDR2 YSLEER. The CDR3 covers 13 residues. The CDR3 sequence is CARRRQMKTEAFF. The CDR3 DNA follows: TGCGCCCGCAGGCGACAGATGAAAACTGAAGCTTTCTTT.

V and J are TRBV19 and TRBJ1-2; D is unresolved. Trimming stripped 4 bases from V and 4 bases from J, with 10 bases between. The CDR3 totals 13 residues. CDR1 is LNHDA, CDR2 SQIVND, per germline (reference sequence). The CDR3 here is CASSTSAVYGYTF. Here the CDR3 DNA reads TGTGCCAGTAGTACTTCCGCAGTCTATGGCTACACCTTC.

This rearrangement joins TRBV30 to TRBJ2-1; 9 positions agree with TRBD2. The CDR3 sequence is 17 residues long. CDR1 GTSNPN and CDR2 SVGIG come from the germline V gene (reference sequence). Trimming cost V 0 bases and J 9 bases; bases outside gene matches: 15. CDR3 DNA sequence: TGTGCCTGGAGTGTACCTGCGGGAGGGATACTTCCTCCTGAGCAGTTCTTC. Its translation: CAWSVPAGGILPPEQFF.